The 29 T cell receptor beta chains reported below all come from one sample, sequenced in a study of early T cells in non-severe SARS-CoV-2 infection. TCRdb processed the 5' RACE reads anew with MiXCR; each CDR3 protein has one entry. The sample lists 86,000 or so distinct CDR3 sequences; over 13% were seen once. The specimen was whole blood. These receptors were taken from an adult who was a healthcare worker with PCR-confirmed SARS-CoV-2 infection or an uninfected control (not recorded which).

This clonotype occurred a few times. The rearrangement uses TRBV7-8 and TRBJ2-3, with D unclear. CDR1 and CDR2 from the germline V gene are SGHVS and FQNEAQ. The germline V and J ends were trimmed by 2 bases and 4 bases, with 4 bases remaining between them. The CDR3 runs to 12 residues. The CDR3: CASSLMADTQYF. DNA of the CDR3: TGTGCCAGCAGCTTAATGGCAGATACGCAGTATTTT. Full variable domain (remainder filled in from reference TRBV7-8 and TRBJ2-3): GAGVSQSPRYKVAKRGQDVALRCDPISGHVSLFWYQQALGQGPEFLTYFQNEAQLDKSGLPSDRFFAERPEGSVSTLKIQRTQQEDSAVYLCASSLMADTQYFGPGTRLTVL.

The J gene is TRBJ2-1, the V gene TRBV5-1, with TRBD2 identical over 7 bases. Germline CDR1 reads SGHRS; CDR2 reads YFSETQ. J was trimmed by 0 bases and V by 1 base; bases with no gene match: 7. The CDR3 loop spans 17 amino acids. Here the CDR3 DNA reads TGCGCCAGCAGCTTGCGGCCTAGCGGAACCTCCTACAATGAGCAGTTCTTC. It yields the protein CASSLRPSGTSYNEQFF.

As DNA, the CDR3 is TGTGCCAGCTGCCCGACTAGCGGGGGCACAGATACGCAGTATTTT. This gives the protein CASCPTSGGTDTQYF. This chain uses TRBV18 with TRBJ2-3; 11 bases align to TRBD2. Losses at the gene ends were 7 bases for V and 1 base for J; bases not matched to a gene: 4. CDR1 and CDR2 (germline): KGHSH, LQKENI. The CDR3 spans 15 residues.

This clonotype was counted a few times. The chain combines TRBV11-2 with TRBJ2-7, with a weak D call TRBD1 (6 bases). V shed 3 bases and J shed 3 bases, with 9 bases lying between them. Per germline, CDR1 SGHAT and CDR2 FQNNGV. The CDR3 extends over 13 amino acids. Here the CDR3 reads CASSFGTIYEQYF. CDR3 coding DNA: TGTGCCAGCAGCTTTGGGACAATCTACGAGCAGTACTTC. The full variable domain, in which reference TRBV11-2 and TRBJ2-7 provide the parts outside the CDR3, is EAGVAQSPRYKIIEKRQSVAFWCNPISGHATLYWYQQILGQGPKLLIQFQNNGVVDDSQLPKDRFSAERLKGVDSTLKIQPAKLEDSAVYLCASSFGTIYEQYFGPGTRLTVT.

V gene TRBV21-1 combines with J gene TRBJ2-5; TRBD2, the table's D call, was not compared with the DNA. TRBV21-1 is classified as a pseudogene. CDR3 size: 15 residues. The CDR3 loop is CASRTRIAGQETQYF. The CDR3 nucleotides are TGTGCCAGCAGGACTCGCATCGCGGGCCAAGAGACCCAGTACTTC.

The CDR3 DNA reads TGTGCCAGCAGCTCCTTACAGTCGTGGGGGGTAAACATTCAGTACTTC. Amino acid sequence: CASSSLQSWGVNIQYF. The chain carries TRBV6-5 and TRBJ2-4, with TRBD2 as a possible D gene (6 bases). Germline CDR1 is MNHEY and CDR2 is SVGAGI. The V end was cut by 6 bases, the J end by 6 bases, with 21 bases between. This CDR3 is built from 16 residues.

The CDR3 DNA reads TGTGCCAGCAGTTGGGGACAGGGGGCCACAGATACGCAGTATTTT. Translating gives CASSWGQGATDTQYF. The chain employs TRBV12-3 or TRBV12-4 and TRBJ2-3; 12 bases match TRBD1. The CDR3 has 15 residues. V trimming: 4 bases; J trimming: 2 bases; junction bases outside the gene matches: 1.

The rearrangement uses TRBV7-3 and TRBJ2-6; the match to TRBD2 covers 8 bases. The trim removed 0 bases at V and 2 bases at J, leaving 6 bases unmatched. The CDR3 sequence is 18 residues long. Germline V gene sequence: CDR1 SGHTA, CDR2 FQGTGA. CDR3 DNA sequence: TGTGCCAGCAGCTTAACTGGCGGGGGGCGCCCTGGGGCCAACGTCCTGACTTTC. This encodes CASSLTGGGRPGANVLTF. The full variable domain, completed using reference TRBV7-3 and TRBJ2-6, is GAGVSQTPSNKVTEKGKYVELRCDPISGHTALYWYRQSLGQGPEFLIYFQGTGAADDSGLPNDRFFAVRPEGSVSTLKIQRTERGDSAVYLCASSLTGGGRPGANVLTFGAGSRLTVL.

V gene TRBV20-1 combines with J gene TRBJ2-1; 7 nucleotides match TRBD2. J was trimmed by 8 bases and V by 0 bases; bases with no gene match: 13. The length of the CDR3 is 16 residues. Germline V gives CDR1 DFQATT, CDR2 SNEGSKA (reference sequence). The CDR3: CSARDERGLLQYEQFF. CDR3 coding DNA: TGCAGTGCTAGAGATGAGCGGGGTTTATTACAATATGAGCAGTTCTTC.

The chain carries TRBV3-1 and TRBJ1-1; D possibly corresponds to TRBD1 (5 bases). The CDR3 has 13 amino acids. Germline V gives CDR1 LGHDT, CDR2 YNNKEL (reference sequence). V was clipped by 1 base and J by 11 bases, with 14 bases between them. The chain's CDR3 is CASSQGAGQRAFF. CDR3 DNA: TGTGCCAGCAGCCAAGGAGCGGGGCAGAGGGCTTTCTTT.

This clonotype was counted at least ten times. The chain is built from TRBV19 and TRBJ1-2; D is undetermined. The length of the CDR3 is 9 residues. Germline V gives CDR1 LNHDA, CDR2 SQIVND (reference sequence). Trimming shortened V by 9 bases and J by 8 bases, and 7 bases separated the two germline ends. CDR3 nucleotide sequence: TGTGCCAGCGGTGAGGGCTACACCTTC. Encoded protein: CASGEGYTF.

In this sample, this clonotype turned up once. Since no conserved phenylalanine or tryptophan closes the CDR3, a read error is the likely cause. The limits of the CDR3 on the DNA are not certain, so only TCRdb's listed CDR3 is given. V and J are TRBV2 and TRBJ1-6. Germline CDR1 SNHLY, CDR2 FYNNEI. The CDR3 contains 8 residues when both ends are counted. The CDR3 loop is CASQSGFH.

V and J are TRBV4-1 and TRBJ1-1; 10 bases match TRBD1. The CDR3 is made up of 15 amino acids. Germline trimming cut 3 bases from V and 8 bases from J; bases unmatched to any gene: 9. From germline, CDR1 is MGHRA and CDR2 YSYEKL. CDR3 nucleotides: TGCGCCAGCAGCCATACCGGGACAGGGGCAGCGGAAGCTTTCTTT. As protein: CASSHTGTGAAEAFF.

Here the CDR3 reads CASSERQGLETQYF. CDR3 coding DNA: TGTGCCAGCAGTGAACGACAGGGGCTAGAGACCCAGTACTTC. This sequence joins TRBV2 and TRBJ2-5, with 8 bases fitting TRBD1. From germline, CDR1 is SNHLY and CDR2 FYNNEI. The CDR3 extends over 14 amino acids. V shed 2 bases and J 4 bases; nucleotides not matched to a gene: 3.

This chain joins TRBV20-1 and TRBJ2-7, with 10 positions matching TRBD2. This CDR3 comprises 14 residues. With 3 bases clipped from V and 2 bases from J, the junction kept 4 bases outside the gene matches. Germline CDR1 DFQATT, CDR2 SNEGSKA (reference sequence). The CDR3 DNA reads TGCAGTGCTAGGGCTAGCGGGAGACCCTACGAGCAGTACTTC. Amino acid sequence: CSARASGRPYEQYF.

This clonotype appeared a few times. This chain uses TRBV11-2 with TRBJ2-3; D unclear. V dropped 4 bases and J dropped 1 base, with 12 bases sitting between them. The CDR3 contains 15 residues. Germline V CDR1 and CDR2: SGHAT, FQNNGV. The CDR3 is CASSYASPRTDTQYF. DNA of the CDR3: TGTGCCAGCAGCTACGCATCGCCCCGCACAGATACGCAGTATTTT.

The chain carries TRBV18 and TRBJ2-7, with 10 bases fitting TRBD1. The CDR3 runs 17 residues. The germline CDR1 and CDR2 sequences are KGHSH and LQKENI. The V and J ends lost 0 bases and 5 bases, in that order; junction bases with no gene match: 10. As DNA, the CDR3 is TGTGCCAGCTCACCACCGGGGACCGGGACAGGGGTGGACGAGCAGTACTTC. Translation gives CASSPPGTGTGVDEQYF. The full variable domain, completed using reference TRBV18 and TRBJ2-7, is NAGVMQNPRHLVRRRGQEARLRCSPMKGHSHVYWYRQLPEEGLKFMVYLQKENIIDESGMPKERFSAEFPKEGPSILRIQQVVRGDSAAYFCASSPPGTGTGVDEQYFGPGTRLTVT.

This clonotype has ten or more counts. This chain uses TRBV18 with TRBJ2-2; 8 positions match TRBD1. This CDR3 region has 15 residues. The germline V gene has CDR1 KGHSH and CDR2 LQKENI. With 4 bases clipped from V and 4 bases from J, the junction kept 5 bases outside the gene matches. CDR3 bases: TGTGCCAGCTCACGCGGACAGGGCGGCACCGGGGAGCTGTTTTTT. Protein: CASSRGQGGTGELFF.

The chain joins TRBV7-2 to TRBJ2-1; TRBD2 agrees at 10 bases. CDR1 and CDR2 (germline): SGHTA, FQGNSA. V lost 4 bases to trimming and J lost 10 bases; unmatched junction nucleotides: 10. CDR3 length equals 15 residues. CDR3 bases: TGTGCCAGCAGCTCCGGACTAGCGGACCTCGCCGAGCAGTTCTTC. It translates to CASSSGLADLAEQFF.

In this sample, this clonotype turned up a few times. V is TRBV13 and J is TRBJ2-7; D is perhaps TRBD2 (6 bases). Looked up from germline, CDR1 is PRHDT and CDR2 is FYEKMQ (reference sequence). The length of the CDR3 is 17 residues. The ends were cut back, 5 bases at V and 5 bases at J, with 25 bases in the middle. CDR3 bases: TGTGCCAGCAGCCCCGGGGGAGGCGGCGGATTATTAAACGAGCAGTACTTC. It translates to CASSPGGGGGLLNEQYF.

This clonotype was observed a few times. This chain connects TRBV13 to TRBJ2-5; TRBD1 might be the D (7 bases). The CDR3 contains 16 residues. Per germline, CDR1 PRHDT and CDR2 FYEKMQ (reference sequence). V was shortened by 5 bases and J by 4 bases, with 20 bases between the two germline ends. The CDR3, as DNA: TGTGCCAGCAGCGGGCGGGACAGCGAGTACGGAGAGACCCAGTACTTC. Translation: CASSGRDSEYGETQYF.

The rearrangement joins TRBV20-1 to TRBJ1-4; possibly TRBD1 for D (6 bases). Per the germline V gene, CDR1 is DFQATT and CDR2 is SNEGSKA (reference sequence). The CDR3 has 14 residues. V lost 0 bases and J 11 bases, leaving 16 bases between the germline ends. For the CDR3, the DNA is TGCAGTGCTAGAGAAACAGGGACCTTGAAGAAACTGTTTTTT. This translates into CSARETGTLKKLFF.

There are a few counts of this clonotype. The V call is TRBV7-3, the J call TRBJ2-4; possible D gene TRBD2, 6 bases. The CDR3 runs 15 residues. Trimming shortened V by 0 bases and J by 9 bases, and 15 bases separated the two germline ends. CDR1 is SGHTA and CDR2 is FQGTGA in the germline V gene. The CDR3 DNA reads as TGTGCCAGCAGCTTAACGAAGACTCCGGAGGGCATTCAGTACTTC. Translating gives CASSLTKTPEGIQYF.

This clonotype was found a few times. The genes are TRBV6-5 and TRBJ1-5; D is unclear. V dropped 8 bases and J dropped 3 bases, with 11 bases sitting between them. This CDR3 has 13 residues. Germline CDR1 reads MNHEY; CDR2 reads SVGAGI. CDR3 residues: CASGVGSNQPQHF. CDR3 nucleotide sequence: TGTGCCAGCGGGGTGGGGTCCAATCAGCCCCAGCATTTT.

This clonotype was observed a handful of times. CDR3 bases: TGTGCCAGCAGCCCGGGACAGGGCGTCCAGGGCTACACCTTC. Its translation: CASSPGQGVQGYTF. This chain joins TRBV12-3 or TRBV12-4 and TRBJ1-2; 9 bases line up with TRBD1. The J segment lost 8 bases and the V segment lost 6 bases, leaving 10 bases of the junction unmatched. The CDR3 covers 14 residues.

The J gene is TRBJ1-1, the V gene TRBV5-6; possibly TRBD1 for D (6 bases). V lost 4 bases, J lost 5 bases, and 21 bases lay in between. Germline V lookup: CDR1 SGHDT, CDR2 YYEEEE. The CDR3 sequence is 16 residues long. As DNA, the CDR3 is TGTGCCAGCAGCCCCCTCAGGGCGGGGGCCGGGACTGAAGCTTTCTTT. Its protein is CASSPLRAGAGTEAFF.

Comments on this clonotype: A read error is possible here, since a much larger clone lies one base away. J is TRBJ1-3 and V is TRBV29-1; no firm D call. This CDR3 is built from 13 residues. Germline-derived CDR1 and CDR2 are SQVTM and ANQGSEA. The CDR3 reads CGVERDSGNTIYF. CDR3 DNA: TGCGGCGTTGAGAGGGACTCTGGAAACACCATATATTTT.

This clonotype was seen a few times. The chain recombines TRBV20-1 with TRBJ2-1; 7 nucleotides align to TRBD2. The J segment lost 8 bases and the V segment lost 6 bases, leaving 16 bases of the junction unmatched. CDR3 length: 15 residues. The germline CDR1 and CDR2 sequences are DFQATT and SNEGSKA (reference sequence). CDR3 nucleotides: TGCAGTGCCCGCGGGGGACCCGGAAAGGTATATGAGCAGTTCTTC. It is translated as CSARGGPGKVYEQFF.

This chain uses TRBV14 with TRBJ2-5; the match to TRBD2 covers 7 bases. Per germline, CDR1 SGHDN and CDR2 FVKESK. V lost 0 bases, J lost 5 bases, and 9 bases stayed unmatched. CDR3 length: 16 residues. The CDR3 DNA reads as TGTGCCAGCAGCCAAGATTCTGGGGAGGGTTTGGAGACCCAGTACTTC. Protein sequence: CASSQDSGEGLETQYF.